This T cell receptor beta chain stems from a study of T cell repertoires in cytomegalovirus infection. The CDR3 is made up of 18 amino acids. Germline-derived CDR1 and CDR2 are MNHEY and SVGEGT. Trimming stripped 5 bases from V and 6 bases from J, with 27 bases between. Via MiXCR, TCRdb re-called the reads, giving one row per CDR3 protein. The sample records about 330,000 distinct CDR3 sequences, about 32% being singletons. This clonotype was recorded many times. Its specificity is not known. The specimen comprised cultured PBMCs, sampled from culture after CMV antigen stimulation. The TCR comes from a human donor in good health (CMV status not recorded). Some clones in this sample may be carry-over from other donors' samples. The chain links TRBV6-2 or TRBV6-3 to TRBJ2-3, with D perhaps assigned TRBD1 or TRBD2 (5 bases each). The CDR3 region is CASSPAMRDLRRSDTQYF. Here the CDR3 DNA reads TGTGCCAGCAGTCCGGCGATGAGGGACCTTAGACGGTCTGATACGCAGTATTTT.